The next 16 T cell receptor beta chains were all read from a single sample in a study of CD8 T cells in ankylosing spondylitis. TCRdb fed the 5' RACE reads into MiXCR, producing one record per CDR3 protein. The sample shows 200,000 or so distinct CDR3 sequences, over 10% of them seen only once. Sequencing used blood, either unsorted or a sorted T cell fraction (not recorded which). These receptors all stem from a female donor with ankylosing spondylitis or in good health (not recorded which).

This clonotype was seen more than once but under ten times. The gene calls are TRBV11-2 and TRBJ2-1; no clear D gene. V was clipped by 5 bases and J by 7 bases, with 12 bases between them. CDR3 length equals 13 residues. The V gene's germline CDR1 is SGHAT and CDR2 FQNNGV. Here the CDR3 DNA reads TGTGCCAGCAGCCCTCCCCCTGGGAATGAGCAGTTCTTC. Protein: CASSPPPGNEQFF.

The J gene is TRBJ1-1, the V gene TRBV30, with 8 bases identical to TRBD1. The V gene end was trimmed by 3 bases and the J gene end by 4 bases; junction bases not matched to a gene: 10. The length of the CDR3 is 15 residues. The germline V gene has CDR1 GTSNPN and CDR2 SVGIG (reference sequence). CDR3 nucleotide sequence: TGTGCCTGGAGGGAGACAGGGGCCTCCAGCACTGAAGCTTTCTTT. Amino acids: CAWRETGASSTEAFF. The full variable domain, completed using reference TRBV30 and TRBJ1-1, is SQTIHQWPATLVQPVGSPLSLECTVEGTSNPNLYWYRQAAGRGLQLLFYSVGIGQISSEVPQNLSASRPQDRQFILSSKKLLLSDSGFYLCAWRETGASSTEAFFGQGTRLTVV.

This clonotype was counted many times. The chain recombines TRBV6-2 or TRBV6-3 with TRBJ2-1; D might be TRBD1 (6 bases). CDR3 length: 15 residues. Trimming took off 2 bases at V and 6 bases at J, with 14 bases between the two ends. The germline V gene encodes CDR1 MNHEY and CDR2 SVGEGT. The CDR3: CASSYEGQAFNEQFF. In DNA form, the CDR3 reads TGTGCCAGCAGTTACGAGGGACAAGCATTCAATGAGCAGTTCTTC.

This clonotype was seen ten or more times. The J gene is TRBJ2-1, the V gene TRBV3-1, with 13 positions matching TRBD2. The junction had 5 bases not matched to a gene; V was cut back by 1 base and J by 8 bases. Germline V lookup: CDR1 LGHDT, CDR2 YNNKEL (reference sequence). This CDR3 is built from 16 residues. Here the CDR3 reads CASSQGTSGRGDEQFF. The CDR3 DNA sequence: TGTGCCAGCAGCCAAGGGACTAGCGGGAGAGGCGATGAGCAGTTCTTC.

In this sample, this clonotype turned up many times. The CDR3 reads CASSAQTEYTEAFF. CDR3 sequence (DNA): TGTGCCAGCAGCGCGCAGACAGAGTACACTGAAGCTTTCTTT. V gene TRBV9 combines with J gene TRBJ1-1, with TRBD1 as a possible D gene (5 bases). The V and J ends lost 3 bases and 3 bases respectively, with 12 bases between them. The germline V gene has CDR1 SGDLS and CDR2 YYNGEE. There are 14 residues in the CDR3.

On this clonotype: A clone one base away is much larger, so this may be a read error. This chain links TRBV28 with TRBJ2-5; D is possibly TRBD2 (5 bases). Germline V CDR1 and CDR2: MDHEN, SYDVKM. This CDR3 is 14 amino acids long. The CDR3 nucleotides read TGTGCCAGCAGTTTTGGGAGTTTCCAAGAGACCCGGTACTTC. This sequence encodes CASSFGSFQETRYF.

This chain links TRBV5-1 with TRBJ1-2; 7 bases align to TRBD1. The J segment lost 1 base and the V segment lost 0 bases, leaving 3 bases of the junction unmatched. Per germline, CDR1 SGHRS and CDR2 YFSETQ. The length of the CDR3 is 15 residues. The CDR3 reads CASSLDRGYNYGYTF. CDR3 coding DNA: TGCGCCAGCAGCTTGGACAGGGGATATAACTATGGCTACACCTTC.

Ten or more counts support this clonotype. The gene calls are TRBV7-2 and TRBJ2-3; 7 nucleotides align to TRBD2. The CDR3 runs 16 residues. J lost 0 bases, V lost 1 base, and 4 bases had no gene match. Germline values: CDR1 SGHTA, CDR2 FQGNSA. CDR3 protein: CASSLEGGFSTDTQYF. CDR3 nucleotide sequence: TGTGCCAGCAGCTTAGAGGGAGGGTTCAGCACAGATACGCAGTATTTT.

This clonotype occurred many times. V and J are TRBV7-2 and TRBJ1-5, with 8 bases that match TRBD1. The CDR3 contains 15 residues. J lost 4 bases, V lost 3 bases, and 5 bases had no gene match. CDR1 is SGHTA and CDR2 is FQGNSA in the germline V gene. CDR3 region: CASSFRTGRNQPQHF. Written as DNA, the CDR3 is TGTGCCAGCAGCTTTAGGACAGGGCGGAATCAGCCCCAGCATTTT.

A single count supports this clonotype. Relative to the germline gene, one junction end is altered; a read error may explain this. This rearrangement joins TRBV29-1 to TRBJ2-7; 7 bases map to TRBD2. Per germline, CDR1 SQVTM and CDR2 ANQGSEA. The CDR3 is made up of 13 amino acids. CDR3 protein: CSVAGGESYEQHF. CDR3 nucleotide sequence: TGCAGCGTTGCGGGGGGTGAATCCTACGAGCAGCACTTC.

This clonotype showed up many times. The chain recombines TRBV4-2 with TRBJ1-2; D gene uncertain. Germline V gene sequence: CDR1 LGHNA, CDR2 YNFKEQ. The CDR3 loop spans 14 amino acids. Trimming stripped 0 bases from V and 4 bases from J, with 9 bases between. The CDR3 is CASSQEIRGYGYTF. The CDR3 nucleotides are TGTGCCAGCAGCCAAGAAATCCGGGGCTATGGCTACACCTTC.

This clonotype was recorded many times. The chain is built from TRBV27 and TRBJ2-2; D is tentatively TRBD1 or TRBD2 (5 bases each). This CDR3 contains 17 residues. V was shortened by 6 bases and J by 4 bases, with 21 bases between the two germline ends. Germline values: CDR1 MNHEY, CDR2 SMNVEV (reference sequence). In DNA, the CDR3 is TGTGCCAGCAGCTTTGTTCTGCCGGGACGGAGCACCGGGGAGCTGTTTTTT. This encodes CASSFVLPGRSTGELFF.

This clonotype was recorded at least ten times. The chain joins TRBV12-3 or TRBV12-4 to TRBJ1-1; a weak D match, TRBD1 (6 bases). CDR3 length: 15 residues. Trimming left V 5 bases short and J 0 bases short, with 13 bases between. In nucleotides, the CDR3 is TGTGCCAGCAGTCGGGCCGACAGGCTGAACACTGAAGCTTTCTTT. This encodes CASSRADRLNTEAFF.

V gene TRBV12-3 or TRBV12-4 combines with J gene TRBJ2-3; 12 positions agree with TRBD2. The CDR3 runs to 16 residues. The ends lost 4 bases at V and 5 bases at J; junction bases unmatched: 7. The CDR3 protein is CASSSLAGGHIDTQYF. The DNA for the CDR3 is TGTGCCAGCAGTTCCCTAGCGGGAGGGCATATAGATACGCAGTATTTT.

This clonotype was seen a few times. The chain links TRBV5-1 to TRBJ2-7, with a possible D match to TRBD1 (7 bases). CDR1 is SGHRS, CDR2 YFSETQ, per germline. Deletions cut 0 bases from V and 5 bases from J, with 15 bases between. This CDR3 has 15 residues. The CDR3 here is CASSLAPRGAHEQYF. CDR3 coding DNA: TGCGCCAGCAGCTTGGCCCCCAGGGGGGCCCACGAGCAGTACTTC.

This clonotype has just a few counts. The rearrangement joins TRBV20-1 to TRBJ2-3, with D uncertain. Trimming took off 5 bases at V and 2 bases at J, with 8 bases between the two ends. Looked up from germline, CDR1 is DFQATT and CDR2 is SNEGSKA (reference sequence). The CDR3 is 12 amino acids. The CDR3 coding sequence is TGCAGTGCTCTGGGCCACACAGATACGCAGTATTTT. Translating gives CSALGHTDTQYF.